Below are 8 T cell receptor beta chains sequenced from a single sample in a study of blood T cell repertoires in COVID-19. Sequencing was performed with immunoSEQ multiplex PCR; in TCRdb, only in-frame clones are kept and a portion is missing. The data show about 150,000 clones, over 70% seen once. Sequencing was performed on peripheral blood. Receptors were obtained from a human donor in a cohort sampled during active COVID-19.

The J gene is TRBJ2-2, the V gene TRBV30, with D possibly TRBD1 on 5 matching bases. The CDR3 has 12 amino acids. The ends were cut back, 5 bases at V and 6 bases at J, with 10 bases in the middle. Germline CDR1 and CDR2: GTSNPN and SVGIG (reference sequence). The CDR3 loop is CAWEGVAGELFF. The CDR3 nucleotides read TGTGCCTGGGAAGGGGTGGCCGGGGAGCTGTTTTTT.

The chain recombines TRBV6-5 with TRBJ2-5, with D possibly being TRBD2 (6 bases). Per germline, CDR1 MNHEY and CDR2 SVGAGI. The CDR3 has 13 amino acids. V gave up 6 bases and J gave up 1 base, with 9 bases separating them. CDR3 loop: CASSRDSQETQYF. The CDR3 DNA follows: TGTGCCAGCAGCCGGGACTCCCAAGAGACCCAGTACTTC.

This chain links TRBV4-1 with TRBJ2-1, with 7 nucleotides matching TRBD2. This CDR3 contains 16 residues. The germline V gene encodes CDR1 MGHRA and CDR2 YSYEKL. Trimming took 2 bases from V and 0 from J; bases not matched to a gene: 4. The CDR3 protein is CASSQRGDGSYNEQFF. As DNA, the CDR3 is TGCGCCAGCAGCCAACGGGGGGACGGCTCCTACAATGAGCAGTTCTTC.

The V call is TRBV5-4, the J call TRBJ2-7; 7 nucleotides line up with TRBD2. V dropped 7 bases and J dropped 0; count of bases not matched to a gene: 7. The CDR3 is made up of 14 amino acids. Germline V lookup: CDR1 SGHNT, CDR2 YYREEE (reference sequence). Here the CDR3 DNA reads TGTGCCAGCCGTCGGGACTACTACTCCTACGAGCAGTACTTC. It is translated as CASRRDYYSYEQYF.

This chain connects TRBV19 to TRBJ1-4, with D tentatively TRBD1 (5 bases). The CDR3 sequence is 14 residues long. Deletions cut 3 bases from V and 4 bases from J, with 9 bases between. CDR1 and CDR2 from the germline V gene are LNHDA and SQIVND (reference sequence). The CDR3 protein is CASSMGQFNEKLFF. CDR3 DNA: TGTGCCAGTAGTATGGGGCAGTTTAATGAAAAACTGTTTTTT.

The rearrangement uses TRBV18 and TRBJ1-1; 9 bases align to TRBD1. V lost 3 bases and J lost 6; bases outside the gene matches: 5. Germline assignment: CDR1 KGHSH and CDR2 LQKENI. There are 14 residues in the CDR3. As DNA, the CDR3 is TGTGCCAGCTCACCGGGACAGGGATTCGCTGAAGCTTTCTTT. Its protein product is CASSPGQGFAEAFF.

The rearrangement uses TRBV19 and TRBJ2-5; perhaps TRBD2 as D (6 bases). Germline CDR1 LNHDA, CDR2 SQIVND (reference sequence). The CDR3 consists of 14 residues. V gave up 4 bases and J gave up 2 bases, with 11 bases separating them. CDR3 DNA sequence: TGTGCCAGTAGTAGGTTAGCGGTTCAAGAGACCCAGTACTTC. Translated: CASSRLAVQETQYF.

This sequence joins TRBV5-1 and TRBJ2-5, with D perhaps TRBD2 (5 bases). Germline V gene sequence: CDR1 SGHRS, CDR2 YFSETQ. The CDR3 is made up of 14 amino acids. V lost 0 bases and J 5 bases, leaving 11 bases between the germline ends. CDR3 nucleotides: TGCGCCAGCAGCTTGGACGGGATCATCGAGACCCAGTACTTC. Translated: CASSLDGIIETQYF.